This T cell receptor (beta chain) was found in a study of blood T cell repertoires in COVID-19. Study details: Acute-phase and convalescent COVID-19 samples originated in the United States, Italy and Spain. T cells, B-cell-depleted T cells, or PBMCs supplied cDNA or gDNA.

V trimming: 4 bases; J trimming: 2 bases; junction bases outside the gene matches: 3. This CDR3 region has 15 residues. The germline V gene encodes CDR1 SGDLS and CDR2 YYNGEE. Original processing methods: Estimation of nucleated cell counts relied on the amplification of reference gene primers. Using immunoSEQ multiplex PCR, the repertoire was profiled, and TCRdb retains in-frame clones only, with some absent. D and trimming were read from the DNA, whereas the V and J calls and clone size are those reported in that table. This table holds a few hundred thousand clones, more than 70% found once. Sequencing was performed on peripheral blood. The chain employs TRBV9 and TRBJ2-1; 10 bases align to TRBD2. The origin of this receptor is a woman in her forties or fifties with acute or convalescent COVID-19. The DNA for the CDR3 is TGTGCCAGCAGCTTCCTAGCGGGAGCCTACAATGAGCAGTTCTTC. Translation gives CASSFLAGAYNEQFF.